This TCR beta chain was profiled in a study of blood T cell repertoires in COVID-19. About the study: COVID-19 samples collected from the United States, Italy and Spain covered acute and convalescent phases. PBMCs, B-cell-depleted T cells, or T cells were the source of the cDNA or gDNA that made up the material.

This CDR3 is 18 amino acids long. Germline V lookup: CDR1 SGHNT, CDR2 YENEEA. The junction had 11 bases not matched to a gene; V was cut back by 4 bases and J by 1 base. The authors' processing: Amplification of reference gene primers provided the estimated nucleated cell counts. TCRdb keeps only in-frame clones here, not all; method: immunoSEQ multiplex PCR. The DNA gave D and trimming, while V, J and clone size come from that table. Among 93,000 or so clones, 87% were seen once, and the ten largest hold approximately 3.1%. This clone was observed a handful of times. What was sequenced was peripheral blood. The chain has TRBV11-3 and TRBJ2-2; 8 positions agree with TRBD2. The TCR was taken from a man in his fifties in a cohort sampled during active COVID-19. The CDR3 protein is CASSSPGGGIENTGELFF. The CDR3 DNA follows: TGTGCCAGCAGCTCCCCGGGCGGGGGGATCGAGAACACCGGGGAGCTGTTTTTT.